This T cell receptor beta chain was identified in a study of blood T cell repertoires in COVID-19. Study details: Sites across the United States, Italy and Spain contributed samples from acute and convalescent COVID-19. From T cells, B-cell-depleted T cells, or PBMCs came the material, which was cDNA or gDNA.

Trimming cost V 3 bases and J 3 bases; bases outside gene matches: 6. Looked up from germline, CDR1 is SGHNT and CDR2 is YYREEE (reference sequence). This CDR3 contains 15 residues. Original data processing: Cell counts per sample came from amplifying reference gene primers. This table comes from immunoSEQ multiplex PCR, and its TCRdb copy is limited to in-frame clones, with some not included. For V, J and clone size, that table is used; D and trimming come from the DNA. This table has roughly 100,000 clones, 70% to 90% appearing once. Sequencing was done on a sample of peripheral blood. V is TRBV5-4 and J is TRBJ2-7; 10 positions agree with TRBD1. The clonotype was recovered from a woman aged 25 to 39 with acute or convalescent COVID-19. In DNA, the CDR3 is TGTGCCAGCAGCTCCGACAGGGGGCCCGACTACGAGCAGTACTTC. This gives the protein CASSSDRGPDYEQYF. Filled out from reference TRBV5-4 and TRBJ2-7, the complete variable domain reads ETGVTQSPTHLIKTRGQQVTLRCSSQSGHNTVSWYQQALGQGPQFIFQYYREEENGRGNFPPRFSGLQFPNYSSELNVNALELDDSALYLCASSSDRGPDYEQYFGPGTRLTVT.